Shown below are 24 T cell receptor beta chains from a single sample sequenced in a study of blood T cell repertoires in COVID-19 (TCRdb year 2020). The protocol used for the library was the immunoSEQ multiplex PCR assay. TCRdb's version of the immuneACCESS table is confined to in-frame rearrangements and falls short of the full clone set. An unresolved V gene accounts for under half of the shortfall where checked; the remainder is of unknown origin. The sample includes roughly 360,000 clones, with over 65% observed a single time. The ten top clones hold more than 1% of the sample. Sequenced input: peripheral blood. These receptors were taken from a human donor with acute or convalescent COVID-19. The donor label of this sample is uncertain.

The chain recombines TRBV5-1 with TRBJ2-5; 8 nucleotides line up with TRBD2. The CDR3 consists of 17 residues. The germline CDR1 and CDR2 sequences are SGHRS and YFSETQ. The V gene end was trimmed by 3 bases and the J gene end by 5 bases; junction bases not matched to a gene: 15. CDR3 DNA: TGCGCCAGCAGCTCGACCTTACTTAGCGGGGCAGGGGAGACCCAGTACTTC. Its protein product is CASSSTLLSGAGETQYF.

The V call is TRBV18, the J call TRBJ1-3, with D maybe TRBD1 (6 bases). Germline CDR1 reads KGHSH; CDR2 reads LQKENI. This CDR3 is 14 amino acids long. V shed 6 bases and J shed 0 bases, with 9 bases lying between them. The CDR3 reads CASSAGASGNTIYF. DNA of the CDR3: TGTGCCAGCTCCGCGGGGGCCTCTGGAAACACCATATATTTT.

The CDR3 region has the DNA TGTGCCAGCAGTTCGGACATTAACTATGGCTACACCTTC. This codes for CASSSDINYGYTF. The J gene is TRBJ1-2, the V gene TRBV28; tentative D call: TRBD1 (5 bases). V was cut by 4 bases and J by 1 base, with 7 bases left in between. The length of the CDR3 is 13 residues. CDR1 is MDHEN, CDR2 SYDVKM, per germline.

The J gene is TRBJ2-1, the V gene TRBV7-2, with 10 positions matching TRBD2. Germline CDR1 reads SGHTA; CDR2 reads FQGNSA. Germline trimming cut 5 bases from V and 4 bases from J; bases unmatched to any gene: 5. This CDR3 comprises 15 residues. CDR3 protein: CASSIERGGYNEQFF. CDR3 in DNA: TGTGCCAGCAGCATCGAGCGGGGGGGGTACAATGAGCAGTTCTTC.

The genes are TRBV25-1 and TRBJ2-1; 7 nucleotides match TRBD1. The CDR3 has 16 residues. The V gene end was trimmed by 2 bases and the J gene end by 4 bases; junction bases not matched to a gene: 8. Germline assignment: CDR1 MGHDK and CDR2 SYGVNS. The CDR3 loop is CASSEDGQGVYNEQFF. The CDR3 bases are TGTGCCAGCAGTGAAGACGGGCAGGGGGTATACAATGAGCAGTTCTTC.

This sequence joins TRBV19 and TRBJ1-3; no clear D gene. Germline V gives CDR1 LNHDA, CDR2 SQIVND (reference sequence). V was shortened by 10 bases and J by 0 bases, with 13 bases between the two germline ends. The CDR3 is made up of 14 amino acids. CDR3 coding DNA: TGTGCCACTACGGAGGGAGTCTCTGGAAACACCATATATTTT. It yields the protein CATTEGVSGNTIYF.

In DNA, the CDR3 is TGCAGCGTTGAAGTTTTATCTAACAGGTGGAATGAAAAACTGTTTTTT. Residues: CSVEVLSNRWNEKLFF. The V call is TRBV29-1, the J call TRBJ1-4; D may be TRBD1 (5 bases). Trimming left V 1 base short and J 5 bases short, with 17 bases between. Germline loops: CDR1 SQVTM, CDR2 ANQGSEA. This CDR3 comprises 16 residues.

Of note for this clone: The identical CDR3 is also encoded by other nucleotide sequences in the sample. The chain recombines TRBV6-5 with TRBJ1-3; 7 bases map to TRBD1. The CDR3 runs to 14 residues. Germline trimming cut 5 bases from V and 4 bases from J; bases unmatched to any gene: 5. Germline CDR1 and CDR2: MNHEY and SVGAGI. CDR3 sequence: CASSRQGTGNTIYF. The CDR3 DNA follows: TGTGCCAGCAGTCGACAGGGAACGGGAAACACCATATATTTT.

This chain links TRBV28 with TRBJ1-2, with TRBD1 matching 11 bases. Looked up from germline, CDR1 is MDHEN and CDR2 is SYDVKM. The CDR3 is 16 amino acids. V dropped 6 bases and J dropped 6; count of bases not matched to a gene: 12. CDR3 amino acids: CASSNRAADRGHGYTF. CDR3 nucleotide sequence: TGTGCCAGCAGCAATAGGGCTGCGGACAGGGGGCATGGCTACACCTTC.

V and J are TRBV11-2 and TRBJ2-4; maybe TRBD2 (6 bases). Trimming took off 0 bases at V and 8 bases at J, with 14 bases between the two ends. This CDR3 is built from 15 residues. Germline V CDR1 and CDR2: SGHAT, FQNNGV. CDR3 amino acids: CASSLERRGSDIQYF. For the CDR3, the DNA is TGTGCCAGCAGCTTAGAGCGGCGGGGCTCGGACATTCAGTACTTC.

The rearrangement links TRBV7-9 to TRBJ2-1; D may be TRBD2 (6 bases). Germline CDR1 SEHNR, CDR2 FQNEAQ (reference sequence). CDR3 length: 15 amino acids. The V and J ends lost 5 bases and 4 bases respectively, with 15 bases between them. The CDR3 is CASSTEGRGYNEQFF. CDR3 nucleotides: TGTGCCAGCAGCACGGAGGGGAGAGGGTACAATGAGCAGTTCTTC.

The genes are TRBV5-4 and TRBJ2-7; a possible D gene is TRBD2 (6 bases). V was trimmed by 3 bases and J by 2 bases, leaving 15 bases between them. The CDR3 length is 15 residues. Germline loops: CDR1 SGHNT, CDR2 YYREEE (reference sequence). Here the CDR3 DNA reads TGTGCCAGCAGCTCCGGCCCCGCGGGGACCTACGAGCAGTACTTC. Translated: CASSSGPAGTYEQYF.

The gene calls are TRBV6-5 and TRBJ1-1; 8 nucleotides align to TRBD1. This CDR3 region has 15 residues. From germline, CDR1 is MNHEY and CDR2 SVGAGI. V lost 6 bases and J lost 1; bases outside the gene matches: 7. CDR3: CASSKLQGGNTEAFF. The CDR3 DNA is TGTGCCAGCAGCAAGTTACAGGGGGGGAACACTGAAGCTTTCTTT.

This chain uses TRBV5-1 with TRBJ2-7; tentative D call: TRBD2 (6 bases). V lost 4 bases and J 3 bases, leaving 14 bases between the germline ends. CDR3 size: 14 residues. Germline values: CDR1 SGHRS, CDR2 YFSETQ. The CDR3 sequence is CASSVSGGNYEQYF. CDR3 sequence (DNA): TGCGCCAGCAGCGTGTCCGGGGGAAACTACGAGCAGTACTTC.

This rearrangement joins TRBV10-2 to TRBJ2-7, with 13 bases aligning to TRBD2. CDR3 length equals 15 residues. V trimming: 4 bases; J trimming: 5 bases; junction bases outside the gene matches: 5. Germline CDR1 is WSHSY and CDR2 is SAAADI. The CDR3 protein is CASSGRTSGGNEQYF. The DNA for the CDR3 is TGCGCCAGCAGTGGGAGGACTAGCGGGGGTAACGAGCAGTACTTC.

This chain connects TRBV19 to TRBJ1-5, with 12 bases that match TRBD1. Losses at the gene ends were 7 bases for V and 4 bases for J; bases not matched to a gene: 5. Germline assignment: CDR1 LNHDA and CDR2 SQIVND (reference sequence). The CDR3 spans 15 residues. The CDR3 nucleotides read TGTGCCAGTACTAGGGACAGGGGGCTAAATCAGCCCCAGCATTTT. It is translated as CASTRDRGLNQPQHF.

The J gene is TRBJ2-2, the V gene TRBV7-8, with unresolved D. Trimming removed 1 base from V and 5 bases from J, with 11 bases in between. The CDR3 is made up of 15 amino acids. The germline V gene encodes CDR1 SGHVS and CDR2 FQNEAQ. CDR3 sequence: CASSLVEVLTGELFF. The CDR3 coding sequence is TGTGCCAGCAGCTTAGTCGAGGTTTTAACCGGGGAGCTGTTTTTT.

The V gene is TRBV15, the J gene TRBJ1-2; D is unresolved. The ends were cut back, 0 bases at V and 4 bases at J, with 9 bases in the middle. The germline V gene has CDR1 LNHNV and CDR2 YYDKDF (reference sequence). CDR3 length: 14 residues. CDR3 residues: CATSRDSLGYGYTF. As DNA, the CDR3 is TGTGCCACCAGCAGAGACAGCCTAGGCTATGGCTACACCTTC.

This clone was counted only a few times. The chain employs TRBV10-1 and TRBJ1-1; no firm D call. CDR1 WNHNN and CDR2 SYGVQD come from the germline V gene (reference sequence). V was cut by 3 bases and J by 10 bases, with 15 bases left in between. The CDR3 sequence is 13 residues long. CDR3 nucleotides: TGCGCCAGCAGTGAAACCCTGAACGGGGTAGCTTTCTTT. As protein: CASSETLNGVAFF.

This clone was picked up one time. J is TRBJ2-5 and V is TRBV2; TRBD1 matches 10 bases. The germline CDR1 and CDR2 sequences are SNHLY and FYNNEI. The CDR3 covers 13 residues. V was clipped by 8 bases and J by 5 bases; unmatched bases: 5. The CDR3 coding sequence is TGTGCCAGCGGAAGGGACAGGGGTGAGACCCAGTACTTC. Encoded protein: CASGRDRGETQYF.

The CDR3 bases are TGTGCCAGCAGCCATCCGGGACAGGTCTCTGGCTACACCTTC. Its translation: CASSHPGQVSGYTF. This rearrangement joins TRBV7-6 to TRBJ1-2, with TRBD1 identical over 8 bases. The germline CDR1 and CDR2 sequences are SGHVS and FNYEAQ. V gave up 5 bases and J gave up 7 bases; unmatched junction bases: 9. There are 14 residues in the CDR3.

V is TRBV19 and J is TRBJ2-3; 7 bases are a match to TRBD2. The ends lost 4 bases at V and 4 bases at J; junction bases unmatched: 5. Germline CDR1 is LNHDA and CDR2 is SQIVND (reference sequence). This CDR3 spans 14 amino acids. The CDR3 DNA sequence: TGTGCCAGTAGTAGACCGGGACTACCAGATACGCAGTATTTT. Amino acids: CASSRPGLPDTQYF.

This clone was observed a single time. The J gene is TRBJ1-3, the V gene TRBV5-4; 9 bases match TRBD1. The CDR3 consists of 14 residues. Germline V lookup: CDR1 SGHNT, CDR2 YYREEE (reference sequence). V lost 3 bases to trimming and J lost 8 bases; unmatched junction nucleotides: 6. CDR3 DNA sequence: TGTGCCAGCAGCTGGGGACAGGGAGGGGACACCATATATTTT. Translated: CASSWGQGGDTIYF.

This clone was seen only once. This chain links TRBV2 with TRBJ2-4; D uncertain. The CDR3 is 14 residues long. V lost 6 bases, J lost 0 bases, and 9 bases lay in between. From germline, CDR1 is SNHLY and CDR2 FYNNEI. The chain's CDR3 is CASRKSGAKNIQYF. The CDR3 DNA reads as TGTGCCAGCAGAAAGTCGGGAGCCAAAAACATTCAGTACTTC.